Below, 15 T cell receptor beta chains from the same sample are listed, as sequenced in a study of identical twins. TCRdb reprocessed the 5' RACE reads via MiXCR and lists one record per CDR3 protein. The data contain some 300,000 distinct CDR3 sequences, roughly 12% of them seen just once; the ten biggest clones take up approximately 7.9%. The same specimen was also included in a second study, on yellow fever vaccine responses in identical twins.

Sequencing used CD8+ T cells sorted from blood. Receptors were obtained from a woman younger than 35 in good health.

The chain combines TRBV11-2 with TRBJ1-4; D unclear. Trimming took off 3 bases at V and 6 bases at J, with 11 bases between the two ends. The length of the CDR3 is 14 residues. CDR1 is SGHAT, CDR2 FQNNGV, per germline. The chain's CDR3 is CASSFAPWYEKLFF. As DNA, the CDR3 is TGTGCCAGCAGCTTCGCGCCCTGGTATGAAAAACTGTTTTTT.

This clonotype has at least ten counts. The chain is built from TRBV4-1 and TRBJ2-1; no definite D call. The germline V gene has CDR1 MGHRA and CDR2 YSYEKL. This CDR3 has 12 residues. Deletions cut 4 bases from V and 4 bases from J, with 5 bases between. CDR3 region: CASSREYNEQFF. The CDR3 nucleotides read TGCGCCAGCAGCCGAGAATACAATGAGCAGTTCTTC.

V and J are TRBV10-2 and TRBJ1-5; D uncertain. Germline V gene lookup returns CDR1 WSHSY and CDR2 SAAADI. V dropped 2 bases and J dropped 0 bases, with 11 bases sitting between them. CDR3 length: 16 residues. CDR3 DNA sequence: TGCGCCAGCAGTGAGGAGGGATACTATAGCAATCAGCCCCAGCATTTT. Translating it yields CASSEEGYYSNQPQHF.

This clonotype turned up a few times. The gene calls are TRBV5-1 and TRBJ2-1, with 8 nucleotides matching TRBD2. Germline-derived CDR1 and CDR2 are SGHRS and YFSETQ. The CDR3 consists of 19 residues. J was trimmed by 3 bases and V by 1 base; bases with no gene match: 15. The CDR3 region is CASSLIGLAPSIDYNEQFF. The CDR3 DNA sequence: TGCGCCAGCAGCTTGATTGGACTAGCCCCTTCCATCGACTACAATGAGCAGTTCTTC.

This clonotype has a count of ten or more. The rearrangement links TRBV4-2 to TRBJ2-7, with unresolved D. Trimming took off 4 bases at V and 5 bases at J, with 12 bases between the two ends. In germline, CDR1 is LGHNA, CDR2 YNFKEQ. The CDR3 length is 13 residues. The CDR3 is CASSLTPRNEQYF. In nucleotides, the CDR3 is TGTGCCAGCAGCCTTACTCCGCGGAACGAGCAGTACTTC.

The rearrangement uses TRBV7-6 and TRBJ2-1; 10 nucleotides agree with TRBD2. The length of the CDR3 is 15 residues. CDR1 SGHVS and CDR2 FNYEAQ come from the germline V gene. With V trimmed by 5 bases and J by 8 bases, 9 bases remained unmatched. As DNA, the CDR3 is TGTGCCAGCAGCAAAGGACTAGCGGTAGTGTATGAGCAGTTCTTC. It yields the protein CASSKGLAVVYEQFF.

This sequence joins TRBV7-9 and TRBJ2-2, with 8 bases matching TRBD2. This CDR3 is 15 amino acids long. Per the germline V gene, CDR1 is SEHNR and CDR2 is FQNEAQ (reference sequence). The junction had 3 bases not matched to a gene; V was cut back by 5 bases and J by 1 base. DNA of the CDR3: TGTGCCAGCAGCACTGCGGGGGGGAACACCGGGGAGCTGTTTTTT. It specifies CASSTAGGNTGELFF. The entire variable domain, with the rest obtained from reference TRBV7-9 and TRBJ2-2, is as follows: DTGVSQNPRHKITKRGQNVTFRCDPISEHNRLYWYRQTLGQGPEFLTYFQNEAQLEKSRLLSDRFSAERPKGSFSTLEIQRTEQGDSAMYLCASSTAGGNTGELFFGEGSRLTVL.

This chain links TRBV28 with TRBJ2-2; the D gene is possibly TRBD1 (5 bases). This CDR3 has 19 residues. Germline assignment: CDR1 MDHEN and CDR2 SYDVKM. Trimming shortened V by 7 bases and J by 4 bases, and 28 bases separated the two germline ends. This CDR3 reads CASTGPRSGPTWSTGELFF. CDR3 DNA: TGTGCCAGCACCGGCCCAAGGTCAGGGCCCACATGGAGCACCGGGGAGCTGTTTTTT.

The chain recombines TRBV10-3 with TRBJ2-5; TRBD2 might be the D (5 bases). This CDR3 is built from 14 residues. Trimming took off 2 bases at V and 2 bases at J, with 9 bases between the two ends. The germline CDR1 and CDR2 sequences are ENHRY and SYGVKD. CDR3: CAISEVGGQETQYF. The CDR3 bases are TGTGCCATCAGTGAGGTCGGAGGACAAGAGACCCAGTACTTC.

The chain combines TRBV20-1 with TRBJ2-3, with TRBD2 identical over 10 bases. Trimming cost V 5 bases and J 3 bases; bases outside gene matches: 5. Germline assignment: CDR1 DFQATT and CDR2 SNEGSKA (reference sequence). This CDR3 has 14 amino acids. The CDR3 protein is CSAQREGRTDTQYF. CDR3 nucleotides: TGCAGTGCTCAGCGGGAGGGCAGGACAGATACGCAGTATTTT.

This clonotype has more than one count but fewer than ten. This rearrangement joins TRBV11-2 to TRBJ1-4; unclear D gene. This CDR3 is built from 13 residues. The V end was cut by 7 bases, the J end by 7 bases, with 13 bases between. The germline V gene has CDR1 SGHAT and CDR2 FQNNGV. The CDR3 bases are TGTGCCAGCATGGGCGCTTTGGGTGAAAAACTGTTTTTT. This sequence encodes CASMGALGEKLFF.

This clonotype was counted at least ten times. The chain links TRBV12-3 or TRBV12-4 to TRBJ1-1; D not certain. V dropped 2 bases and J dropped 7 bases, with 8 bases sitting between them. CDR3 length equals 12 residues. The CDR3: CASSLPGIEAFF. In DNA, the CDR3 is TGTGCCAGCAGTTTACCCGGGATTGAAGCTTTCTTT.

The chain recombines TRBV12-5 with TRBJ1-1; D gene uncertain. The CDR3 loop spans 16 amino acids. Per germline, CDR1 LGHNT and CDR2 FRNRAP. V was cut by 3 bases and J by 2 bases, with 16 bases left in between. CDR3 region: CASGFPPGLVNTEAFF. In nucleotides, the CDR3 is TGTGCTAGTGGTTTTCCTCCCGGTCTGGTTAACACTGAAGCTTTCTTT.

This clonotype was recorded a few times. CDR3 DNA: TGTGCCAGCAGCTTAGCGGTTGGCGAGCAGTTCTTC. Translating it yields CASSLAVGEQFF. The chain couples TRBV7-9 to TRBJ2-1; the D is unclear. Trimming removed 0 bases from V and 10 bases from J, with 7 bases in between. Looked up from germline, CDR1 is SEHNR and CDR2 is FQNEAQ (reference sequence). The CDR3 totals 12 residues.

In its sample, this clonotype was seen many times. DNA for the CDR3: TGCAGTGCTAGAGATGTGCAGGCCAGCTCCTATAATTCACCCCTCCACTTT. This sequence encodes CSARDVQASSYNSPLHF. The rearrangement links TRBV20-1 to TRBJ1-6; unclear D gene. This CDR3 has 17 amino acids. Per the germline V gene, CDR1 is DFQATT and CDR2 is SNEGSKA (reference sequence). V lost 0 bases, J lost 0 bases, and 12 bases lay in between.